These T cell receptor beta chains were read from a single sample in a study of T cell repertoires in cytomegalovirus infection. For these TCRs, the target antigens are not known. Each CDR3 protein is one row after TCRdb ran MiXCR on the reads. The sample consists of about 770,000 distinct CDR3 sequences, roughly 28% of them appearing once. The specimen was cultured CD8+ T cells from PBMCs, collected from culture after CMV antigen stimulation. The receptors were sampled from a human donor in good health (CMV status not recorded). Some clones in this sample may be carry-over from other donors' samples. Each CDR3 is given with its conserved first and last residue. D genes are given only for firm matches. Some rows mark clone size as missing; the rest say once, few, many or name a class of expanded clone.

>TRBJ1-6|NA|NA|TRBV4-1
CASSQGGTHSPLHF
TGCGCCAGCAGCCAAGGGGGGACCCATTCACCCCTCCACTTT
>TRBJ2-1|TRBD2|few|TRBV6-5
CASSYVLRGEDNEQFF
TGTGCCAGCAGTTACGTCTTACGGGGGGAAGATAATGAGCAGTTCTTC
>TRBJ2-7|NA|many|TRBV7-9
CASSSPAGAYEQYF
TGTGCCAGCAGCTCACCCGCGGGCGCCTACGAGCAGTACTTC
>TRBJ1-2|TRBD1|few|TRBV4-1
CASSQEWPGGAYGYTF
TGCGCCAGCAGCCAAGAATGGCCAGGGGGCGCCTATGGCTACACCTTC
>TRBJ1-5|TRBD1|few|TRBV2
CASSRTGRNQPQHF
TGTGCCAGCAGTAGGACAGGGCGCAATCAGCCCCAGCATTTT
>TRBJ1-6|NA|NA|TRBV7-6
CASSLEVGSPLHF
TGTGCCAGCAGCTTAGAGGTTGGATCACCCCTCCACTTT
>TRBJ1-2|NA|many|TRBV4-1
CASSQDGGLRPYGYTF
TGCGCCAGCAGCCAAGACGGGGGACTCCGACCTTATGGCTACACCTTC
>TRBJ1-2|NA|NA|TRBV12-3/TRBV12-4
CASSLVLGAYGYTF
TGTGCCAGCAGTTTAGTCTTGGGGGCATATGGCTACACCTTC
>TRBJ1-1|NA|many|TRBV7-9
CASSLAGGGTEAFF
TGTGCCAGCAGCTTAGCGGGGGGCGGTACTGAAGCTTTCTTT
>TRBJ2-1|NA|NA|TRBV4-1
CASSQDGVQASSYNEQFF
TGCGCCAGCAGCCAAGATGGAGTCCAGGCATCCTCCTACAATGAGCAGTTCTTC
>TRBJ2-7|NA|NA|TRBV9
CASSQIGDEQYF
TGTGCCAGCAGCCAAATAGGGGACGAGCAGTACTTC
>TRBJ1-5|NA|NA|TRBV24-1
CATSDPAGIGEVNQPQHF
TGTGCCACCAGTGACCCCGCGGGAATAGGGGAAGTCAATCAGCCCCAGCATTTT
>TRBJ2-3|TRBD2|few|TRBV11-2
CASSFGGGRTDTQYF
TGTGCCAGCAGCTTTGGCGGGGGACGCACAGATACGCAGTATTTT
>TRBJ2-2|NA|NA|TRBV4-3
CASSQGYHGELFF
TGCGCCAGCAGCCAAGGGTACCACGGGGAGCTGTTTTTT
>TRBJ2-6|NA|many|TRBV4-1
CASSQDPGTSSGANVLTF
TGCGCCAGCAGCCAGGATCCCGGGACAAGCTCTGGGGCCAACGTCCTGACTTTC